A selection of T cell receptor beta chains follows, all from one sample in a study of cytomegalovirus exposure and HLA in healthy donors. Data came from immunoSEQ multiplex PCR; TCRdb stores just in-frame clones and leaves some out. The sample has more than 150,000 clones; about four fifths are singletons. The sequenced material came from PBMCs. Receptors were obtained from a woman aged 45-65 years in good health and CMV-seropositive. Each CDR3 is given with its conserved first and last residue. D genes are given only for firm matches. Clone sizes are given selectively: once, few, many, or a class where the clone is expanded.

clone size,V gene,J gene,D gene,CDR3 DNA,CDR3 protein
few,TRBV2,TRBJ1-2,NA,TGTGCCAGCAGTCTAACCGGGACACCAAACTATGGCTACACCTTC,CASSLTGTPNYGYTF
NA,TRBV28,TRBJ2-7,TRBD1,TGTGCCAGCAGTTCACTTCCGGGACAGGGCAACTACGAGCAGTACTTC,CASSSLPGQGNYEQYF
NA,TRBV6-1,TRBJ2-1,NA,TGTGCCAGCAGCCCCCGGGTGGGGCCCTACAATGAGCAGTTCTTC,CASSPRVGPYNEQFF
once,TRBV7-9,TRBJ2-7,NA,TGTGCCAGCAGCTTATCTGGGACTGGGGGTTTCGAGCAGTACTTC,CASSLSGTGGFEQYF
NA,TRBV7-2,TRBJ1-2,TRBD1,TGTGCCAGCAGCTTAATGTTTGGGACAGGGGATGGCTACACCTTC,CASSLMFGTGDGYTF
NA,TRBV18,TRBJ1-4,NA,TGTGCCAGCTCACCACCATCAGGGGATGAAAAACTGTTTTTT,CASSPPSGDEKLFF
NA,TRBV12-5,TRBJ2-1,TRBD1,TGTGCTAGTGGTTTGGCCGAAAAGGACAGGGCCTTGATAGTTGAGCAGTTCTTC,CASGLAEKDRALIVEQFF
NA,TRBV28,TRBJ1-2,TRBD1,TGTGCCAGCAGGGGGACAGCAGGAGGCTATGGCTACACCTTC,CASRGTAGGYGYTF
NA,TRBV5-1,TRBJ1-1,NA,TGCGCCAGCAGCTTGGTGTTGGCCGGGGAAGCTTTCTTT,CASSLVLAGEAFF
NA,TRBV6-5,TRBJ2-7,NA,TGTGCCAGCAGTTACGCGGGGTACGAGCAGTACTTC,CASSYAGYEQYF
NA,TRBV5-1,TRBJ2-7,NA,TGCGCCAGCAGCTCTGGTGAGGGTTCCTACGAGCAGTACTTC,CASSSGEGSYEQYF
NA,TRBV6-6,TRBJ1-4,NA,TGTGCCAGCAGTCCCAAGGGAGCACCACCTAGTGAAAAACTGTTTTTT,CASSPKGAPPSEKLFF
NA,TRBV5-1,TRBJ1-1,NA,TGCGCCAGCAGCTTGACAGACCTCACTGAAGCTTTCTTT,CASSLTDLTEAFF
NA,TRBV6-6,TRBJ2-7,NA,TGTGCCAGCAGTTTCCTACCAGCGAGATCCTACGAGCAGTACTTC,CASSFLPARSYEQYF
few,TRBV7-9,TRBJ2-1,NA,TGTGCCAGCAGCGAGAGGGCAGGGGTGGCTGAGCAGTTCTTC,CASSERAGVAEQFF
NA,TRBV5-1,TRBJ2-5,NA,TGCGCCAGCAGCATGAACCCCGGGACACAAGAGACCCAGTACTTC,CASSMNPGTQETQYF
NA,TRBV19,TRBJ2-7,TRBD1,TGTGCCAGTAGTGATACAGGGGGCCGCGCCTATGAGCAGTACTTC,CASSDTGGRAYEQYF
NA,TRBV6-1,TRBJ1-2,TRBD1,TGTGCCAGCAGTGCTGACAGGGGCTTCTATGGCTACACCTTC,CASSADRGFYGYTF